One and the same sample provided the 9 T cell receptor beta chains below, sequenced in a study of CD8 T cells in ankylosing spondylitis. One entry per CDR3 protein, called by TCRdb with MiXCR from the 5' RACE reads. There are 200,000 to 250,000 distinct CDR3 sequences in the sample; roughly 10% occur only once, and roughly 6.8% lies in the top ten. Sequencing used blood, either unsorted or a sorted T cell fraction (not recorded which). These receptors all stem from a male donor with ankylosing spondylitis or in good health (not recorded which).

The chain joins TRBV12-3 or TRBV12-4 to TRBJ2-2; no definite D call. Trimming left V 6 bases short and J 6 bases short, with 5 bases between. The CDR3 runs to 11 residues. The CDR3 coding sequence is TGTGCCAGCAGAAAGTCCGGGGAGCTGTTTTTT. Translating it yields CASRKSGELFF.

About this clonotype: This is likely a read error, given that the CDR3 carries no conserved phenylalanine or tryptophan at its end. Because the CDR3's place on the DNA is in doubt, the DNA is left out and the CDR3 is given as listed by TCRdb. The rearrangement links TRBV28 to TRBJ2-1; the D call TRBD2 from the table was never checked on the DNA. Germline lookup yields CDR1 MDHEN and CDR2 SYDVKM. The CDR3 has 11 amino acids, counting both end residues. The CDR3 here is CASSSGGRTHV.

This clonotype was detected ten times or more. The chain uses TRBV20-1 and TRBJ2-3; TRBD2 aligns across 14 bases. The CDR3 is 20 amino acids. CDR1 is DFQATT, CDR2 SNEGSKA, per germline (reference sequence). V shed 2 bases and J 3 bases; nucleotides not matched to a gene: 16. DNA for the CDR3: TGCAGTGCTAGACGATTGGGACTAGCGGGGGCGATGTCGCCTACAGATACGCAGTATTTT. Amino acid sequence: CSARRLGLAGAMSPTDTQYF.

Details on this clonotype: A much larger clone lies one base from this, so it may be a read error. This chain links TRBV3-1 with TRBJ2-1; 10 positions agree with TRBD1. The CDR3 has 15 residues. Germline CDR1 is LGHDT and CDR2 is YNNKEL (reference sequence). The CDR3 DNA reads TGTGCCAGCAGCCGTGAAAAGGGACAGGGGAATGGGCAGTTCTTC. Translation: CASSREKGQGNGQFF.

This clonotype was observed many times. The V call is TRBV20-1, the J call TRBJ1-3, with D tentatively TRBD1 (5 bases). With 4 bases removed from V and 8 bases from J, the gap between germline ends came to 18 bases. CDR3 size: 14 residues. CDR1 is DFQATT, CDR2 SNEGSKA, per germline (reference sequence). The CDR3: CSANPGPSGDTIYF. The CDR3 DNA reads as TGCAGTGCTAACCCAGGGCCCTCCGGGGACACCATATATTTT.

The genes are TRBV28 and TRBJ2-3; 9 bases are a match to TRBD1. The V and J ends lost 4 bases and 4 bases, in that order; junction bases with no gene match: 12. There are 17 residues in the CDR3. Per germline, CDR1 MDHEN and CDR2 SYDVKM. In DNA form, the CDR3 reads TGTGCCAGCAGTTCTATACCGGGACAGGGAGAGTCAGATACGCAGTATTTT. Residues: CASSSIPGQGESDTQYF.

This clonotype has more than one count but fewer than ten. The chain links TRBV5-1 to TRBJ1-1; D possibly corresponds to TRBD1 (5 bases). Deletions cut 3 bases from V and 4 bases from J, with 13 bases between. The CDR3 has 14 amino acids. Germline V gene lookup returns CDR1 SGHRS and CDR2 YFSETQ. DNA for the CDR3: TGCGCCAGCAGCTGGAGGGACGGTGCCACTGAAGCTTTCTTT. Amino acids: CASSWRDGATEAFF.

This clonotype was observed a handful of times. This sequence joins TRBV20-1 and TRBJ2-1; maybe TRBD2 (6 bases). Trimming removed 3 bases at V and 5 bases at J, with 14 bases between. This CDR3 comprises 14 residues. Germline V gene data show CDR1 as DFQATT and CDR2 as SNEGSKA (reference sequence). The CDR3 nucleotides are TGCAGTGCTAGTGGCCGGGGGACCGACAATGAGCAGTTCTTC. This sequence encodes CSASGRGTDNEQFF.

In this sample, this clonotype turned up many times. The chain combines TRBV12-3 or TRBV12-4 with TRBJ1-5; tentative D call: TRBD1 (5 bases). CDR3 length: 15 amino acids. Trimming removed 6 bases at V and 3 bases at J, with 15 bases between. The CDR3 here is CASRPGGRNNQPQHF. CDR3 coding DNA: TGTGCCAGCAGGCCTGGGGGTAGGAACAATCAGCCCCAGCATTTT.